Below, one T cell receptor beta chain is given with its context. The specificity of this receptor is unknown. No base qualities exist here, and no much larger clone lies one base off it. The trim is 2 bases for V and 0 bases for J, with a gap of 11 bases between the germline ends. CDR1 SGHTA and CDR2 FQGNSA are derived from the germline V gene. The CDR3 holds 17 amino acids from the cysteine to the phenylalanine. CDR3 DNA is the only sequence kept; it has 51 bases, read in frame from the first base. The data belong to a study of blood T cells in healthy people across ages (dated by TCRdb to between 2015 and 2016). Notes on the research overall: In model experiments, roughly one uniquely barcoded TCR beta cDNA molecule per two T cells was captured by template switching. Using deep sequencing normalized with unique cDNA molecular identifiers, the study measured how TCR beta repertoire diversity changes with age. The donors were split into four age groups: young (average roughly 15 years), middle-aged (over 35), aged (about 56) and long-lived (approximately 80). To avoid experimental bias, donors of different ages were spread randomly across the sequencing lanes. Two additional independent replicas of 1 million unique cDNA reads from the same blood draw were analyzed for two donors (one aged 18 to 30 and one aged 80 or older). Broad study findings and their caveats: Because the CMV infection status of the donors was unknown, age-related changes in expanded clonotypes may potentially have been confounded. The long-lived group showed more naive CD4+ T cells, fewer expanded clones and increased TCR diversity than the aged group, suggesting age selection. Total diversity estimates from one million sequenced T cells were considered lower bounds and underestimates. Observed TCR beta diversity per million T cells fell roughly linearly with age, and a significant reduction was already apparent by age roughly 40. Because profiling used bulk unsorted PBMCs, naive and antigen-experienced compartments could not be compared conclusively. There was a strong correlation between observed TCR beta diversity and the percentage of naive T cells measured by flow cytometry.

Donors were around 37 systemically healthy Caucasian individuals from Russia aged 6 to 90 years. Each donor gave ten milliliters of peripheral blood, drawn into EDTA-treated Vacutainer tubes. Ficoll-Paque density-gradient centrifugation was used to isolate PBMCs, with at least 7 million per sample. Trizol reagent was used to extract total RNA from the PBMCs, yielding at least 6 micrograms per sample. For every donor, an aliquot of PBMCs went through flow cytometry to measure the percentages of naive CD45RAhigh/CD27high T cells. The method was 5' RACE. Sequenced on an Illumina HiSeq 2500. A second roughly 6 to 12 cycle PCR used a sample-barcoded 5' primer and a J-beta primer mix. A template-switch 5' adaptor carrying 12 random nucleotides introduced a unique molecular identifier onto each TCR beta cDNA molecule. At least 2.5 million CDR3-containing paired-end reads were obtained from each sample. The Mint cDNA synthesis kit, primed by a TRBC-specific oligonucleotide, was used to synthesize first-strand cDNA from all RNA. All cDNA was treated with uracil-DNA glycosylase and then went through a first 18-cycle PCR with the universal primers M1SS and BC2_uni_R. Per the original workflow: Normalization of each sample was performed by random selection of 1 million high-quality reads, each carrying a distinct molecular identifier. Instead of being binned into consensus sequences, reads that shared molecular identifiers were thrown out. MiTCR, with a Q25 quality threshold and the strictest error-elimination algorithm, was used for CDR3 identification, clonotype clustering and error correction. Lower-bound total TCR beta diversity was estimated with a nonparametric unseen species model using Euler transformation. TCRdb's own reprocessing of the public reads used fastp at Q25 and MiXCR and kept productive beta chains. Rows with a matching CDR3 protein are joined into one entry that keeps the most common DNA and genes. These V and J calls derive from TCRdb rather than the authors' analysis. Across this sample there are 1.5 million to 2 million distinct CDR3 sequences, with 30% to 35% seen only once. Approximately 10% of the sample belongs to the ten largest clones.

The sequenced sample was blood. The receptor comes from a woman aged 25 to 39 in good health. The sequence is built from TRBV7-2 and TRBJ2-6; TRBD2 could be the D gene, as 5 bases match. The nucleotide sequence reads TGTGCCAGCAGCTTACTAAAGACTACCTCTGGGGCCAACGTCCTGACTTTC. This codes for CASSLLKTTSGANVLTF.